This T cell receptor beta chain is from a study of CD8 T cells in Susac syndrome. Germline values: CDR1 SGHVS, CDR2 FQNEAQ. Deletions cut 5 bases from V and 4 bases from J, with 8 bases between. The CDR3 sequence is 13 residues long. The authors reverse transcribed roughly 0.5 to 1 ug RNA with random hexamers. TCRdb reanalysed the immunoSEQ multiplex PCR reads using MiXCR and keeps one entry per CDR3 protein. The table has under 550,000 distinct CDR3 sequences, 85% to 90% seen once. Input material: CD8+ T cells from PBMCs. The sequence was obtained from a human donor with multiple sclerosis. The chain uses TRBV7-8 and TRBJ2-2, with D unclear. This CDR3 reads CASSPSVTGELFF. The CDR3 region has the DNA TGTGCCAGCAGCCCGTCAGTCACCGGGGAGCTGTTTTTT.